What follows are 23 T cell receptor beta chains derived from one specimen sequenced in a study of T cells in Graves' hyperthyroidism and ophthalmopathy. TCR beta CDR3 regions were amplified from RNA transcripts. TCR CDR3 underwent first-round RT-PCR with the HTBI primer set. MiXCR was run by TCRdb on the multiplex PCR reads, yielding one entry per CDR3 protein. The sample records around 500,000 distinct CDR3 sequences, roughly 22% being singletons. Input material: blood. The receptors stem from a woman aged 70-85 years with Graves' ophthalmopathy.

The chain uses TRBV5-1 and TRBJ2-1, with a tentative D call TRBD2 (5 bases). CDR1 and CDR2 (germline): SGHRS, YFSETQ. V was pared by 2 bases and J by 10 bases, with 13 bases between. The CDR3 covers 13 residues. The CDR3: CASSFVGVEEQFF. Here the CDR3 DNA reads TGCGCCAGCAGCTTTGTGGGAGTCGAGGAGCAGTTCTTC.

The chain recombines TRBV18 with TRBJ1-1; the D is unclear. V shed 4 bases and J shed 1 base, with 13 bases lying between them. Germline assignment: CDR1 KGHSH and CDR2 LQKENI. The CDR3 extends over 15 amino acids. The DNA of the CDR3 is TGTGCCAGCTCACACTATACGGACTCGAACACTGAAGCTTTCTTT. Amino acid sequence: CASSHYTDSNTEAFF.

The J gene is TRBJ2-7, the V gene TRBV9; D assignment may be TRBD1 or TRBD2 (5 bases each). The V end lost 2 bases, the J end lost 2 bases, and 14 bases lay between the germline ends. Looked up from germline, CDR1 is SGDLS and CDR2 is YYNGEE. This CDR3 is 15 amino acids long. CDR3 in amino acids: CASSVGEGPPYEQYF. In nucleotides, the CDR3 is TGTGCCAGCAGCGTTGGAGAGGGGCCCCCCTACGAGCAGTACTTC. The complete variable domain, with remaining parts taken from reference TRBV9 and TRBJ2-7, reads DSGVTQTPKHLITATGQRVTLRCSPRSGDLSVYWYQQSLDQGLQFLIQYYNGEERAKGNILERFSAQQFPDLHSELNLSSLELGDSALYFCASSVGEGPPYEQYFGPGTRLTVT.

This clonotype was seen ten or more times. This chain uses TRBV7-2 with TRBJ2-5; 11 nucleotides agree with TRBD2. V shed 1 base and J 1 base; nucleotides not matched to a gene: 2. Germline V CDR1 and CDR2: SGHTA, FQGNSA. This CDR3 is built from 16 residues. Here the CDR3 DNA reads TGTGCCAGCAGCTTAGGGGGACTAGCGGTCCAAGAGACCCAGTACTTC. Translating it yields CASSLGGLAVQETQYF. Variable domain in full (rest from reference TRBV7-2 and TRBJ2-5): GAGVSQSPSNKVTEKGKDVELRCDPISGHTALYWYRQSLGQGLEFLIYFQGNSAPDKSGLPSDRFSAERTGGSVSTLTIQRTQQEDSAVYLCASSLGGLAVQETQYFGPGTRLLVL.

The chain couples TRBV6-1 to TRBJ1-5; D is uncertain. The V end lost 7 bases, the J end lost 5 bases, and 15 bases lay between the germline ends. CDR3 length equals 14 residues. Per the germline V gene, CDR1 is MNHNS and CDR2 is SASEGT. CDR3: CASISRPSHQPQHF. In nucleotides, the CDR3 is TGTGCCAGCATTAGCAGACCAAGCCATCAGCCCCAGCATTTT.

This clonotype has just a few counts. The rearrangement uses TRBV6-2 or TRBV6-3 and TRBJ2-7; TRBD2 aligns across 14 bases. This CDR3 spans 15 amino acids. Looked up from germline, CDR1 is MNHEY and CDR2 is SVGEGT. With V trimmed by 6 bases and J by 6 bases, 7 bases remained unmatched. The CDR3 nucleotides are TGTGCCAGCAGCCCAAATGGACTAGCGGGAGGCGAGCAGTACTTC. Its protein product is CASSPNGLAGGEQYF.

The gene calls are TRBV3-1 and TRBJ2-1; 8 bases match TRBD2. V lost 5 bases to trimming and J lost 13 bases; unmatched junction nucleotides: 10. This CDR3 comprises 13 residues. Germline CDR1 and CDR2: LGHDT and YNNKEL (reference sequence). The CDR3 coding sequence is TGTGCCAGCAGCGGTCGGGCTAGCGGGTCTCAGTTCTTC. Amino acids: CASSGRASGSQFF.

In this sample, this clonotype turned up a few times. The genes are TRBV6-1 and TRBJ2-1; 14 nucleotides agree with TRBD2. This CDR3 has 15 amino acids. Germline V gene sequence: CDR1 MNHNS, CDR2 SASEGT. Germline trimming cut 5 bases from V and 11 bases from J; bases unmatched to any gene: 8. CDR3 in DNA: TGTGCCAGCAGTCAGGGACTAGCGGGAGTAGGGAAGCAGTTCTTC. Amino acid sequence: CASSQGLAGVGKQFF.

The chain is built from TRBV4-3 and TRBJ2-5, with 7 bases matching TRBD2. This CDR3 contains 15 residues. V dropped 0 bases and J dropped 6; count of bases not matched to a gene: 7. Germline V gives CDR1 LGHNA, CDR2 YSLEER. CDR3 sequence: CASSQDAGLLKTQYF. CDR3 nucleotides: TGCGCCAGCAGCCAAGACGCGGGACTACTAAAGACCCAGTACTTC.

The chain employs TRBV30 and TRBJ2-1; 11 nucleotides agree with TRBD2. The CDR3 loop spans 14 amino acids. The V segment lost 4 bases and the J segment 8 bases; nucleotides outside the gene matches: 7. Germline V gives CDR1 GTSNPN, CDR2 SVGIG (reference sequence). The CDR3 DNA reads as TGTGCCTGGACTCAACTAGCGGGAGTTCATGAGCAGTTCTTC. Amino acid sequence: CAWTQLAGVHEQFF.

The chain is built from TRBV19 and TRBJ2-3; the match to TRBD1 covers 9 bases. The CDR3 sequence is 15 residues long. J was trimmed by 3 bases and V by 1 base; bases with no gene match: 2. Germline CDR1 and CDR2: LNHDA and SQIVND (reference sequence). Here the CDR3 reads CASSIVGQGTDTQYF. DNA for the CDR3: TGTGCCAGTAGTATAGTGGGACAGGGAACAGATACGCAGTATTTT.

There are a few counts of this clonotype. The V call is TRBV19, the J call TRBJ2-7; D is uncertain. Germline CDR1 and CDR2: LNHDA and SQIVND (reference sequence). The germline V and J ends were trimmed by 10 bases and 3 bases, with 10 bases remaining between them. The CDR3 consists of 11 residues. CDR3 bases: TGTGCCACGAACGACGGCTACGAGCAGTACTTC. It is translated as CATNDGYEQYF.

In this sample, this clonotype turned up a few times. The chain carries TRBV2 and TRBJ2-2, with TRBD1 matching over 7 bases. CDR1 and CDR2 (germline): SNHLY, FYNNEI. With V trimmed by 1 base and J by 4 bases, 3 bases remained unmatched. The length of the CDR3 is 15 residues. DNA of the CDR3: TGTGCCAGCAGTGAAGTCGCAGGGGGCACCGGGGAGCTGTTTTTT. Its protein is CASSEVAGGTGELFF.

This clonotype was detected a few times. CDR3 sequence: CASSWTGSPDSPLHF. CDR3 DNA sequence: TGTGCCAGCTCATGGACAGGTTCACCGGACTCACCCCTCCACTTT. J is TRBJ1-6 and V is TRBV18; 7 bases map to TRBD1. In germline, CDR1 is KGHSH, CDR2 LQKENI. V lost 5 bases to trimming and J lost 10 bases; unmatched junction nucleotides: 11. This CDR3 has 15 residues.

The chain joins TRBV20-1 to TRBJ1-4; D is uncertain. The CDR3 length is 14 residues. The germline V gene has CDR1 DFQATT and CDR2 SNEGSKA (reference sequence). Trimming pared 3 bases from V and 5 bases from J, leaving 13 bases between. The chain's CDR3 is CSASAGSFNEKLFF. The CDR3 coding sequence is TGCAGTGCTAGCGCGGGGTCTTTCAATGAAAAACTGTTTTTT.

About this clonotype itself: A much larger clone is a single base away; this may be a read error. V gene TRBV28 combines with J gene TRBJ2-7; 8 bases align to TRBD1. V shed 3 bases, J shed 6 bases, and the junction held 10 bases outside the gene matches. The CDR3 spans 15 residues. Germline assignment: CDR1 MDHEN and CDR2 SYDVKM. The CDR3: CASSLGRQGLGEQYF. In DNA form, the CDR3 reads TGTGCCAGCAGTTTGGGGCGACAGGGGTTGGGCGAGCAGTACTTC.

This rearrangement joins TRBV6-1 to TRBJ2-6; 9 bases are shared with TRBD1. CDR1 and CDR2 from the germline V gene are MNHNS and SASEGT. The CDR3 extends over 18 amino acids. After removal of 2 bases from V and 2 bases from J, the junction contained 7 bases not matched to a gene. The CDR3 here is CASSETGTGLPGANVLTF. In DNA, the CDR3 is TGTGCCAGCAGTGAAACCGGGACAGGGCTTCCTGGGGCCAACGTCCTGACTTTC.

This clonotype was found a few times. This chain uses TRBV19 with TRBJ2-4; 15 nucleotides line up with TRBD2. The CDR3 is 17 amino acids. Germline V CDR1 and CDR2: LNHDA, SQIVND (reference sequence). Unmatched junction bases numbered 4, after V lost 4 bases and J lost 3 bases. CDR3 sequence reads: CASSRGLAGGLKNIQYF. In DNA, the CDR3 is TGTGCCAGTAGTAGAGGACTAGCGGGAGGGCTCAAAAACATTCAGTACTTC.

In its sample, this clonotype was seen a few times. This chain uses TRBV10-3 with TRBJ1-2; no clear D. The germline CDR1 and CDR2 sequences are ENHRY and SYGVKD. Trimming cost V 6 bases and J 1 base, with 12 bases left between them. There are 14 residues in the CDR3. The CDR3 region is CAISRRLNNYGYTF. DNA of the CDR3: TGTGCCATCAGCCGACGGCTGAATAACTATGGCTACACCTTC.

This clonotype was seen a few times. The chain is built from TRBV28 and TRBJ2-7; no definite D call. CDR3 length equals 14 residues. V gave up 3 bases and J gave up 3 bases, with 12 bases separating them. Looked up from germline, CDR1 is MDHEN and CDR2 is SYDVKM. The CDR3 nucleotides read TGTGCCAGCAGTTTCCGGATAAACGGCTACGAGCAGTACTTC. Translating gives CASSFRINGYEQYF.

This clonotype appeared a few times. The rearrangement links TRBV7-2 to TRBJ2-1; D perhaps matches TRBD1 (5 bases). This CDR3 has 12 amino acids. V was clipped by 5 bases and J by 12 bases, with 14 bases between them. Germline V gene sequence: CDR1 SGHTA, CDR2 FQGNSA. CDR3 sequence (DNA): TGTGCCAGCAGCCCCACGTTTAGGGGGCAGTTCTTC. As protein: CASSPTFRGQFF.

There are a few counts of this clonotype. In DNA form, the CDR3 reads TGTGCCAGCAGCCAAGACGTAATAGCGGGGGTTGGTCACAATGAGCAGTTCTTC. This codes for CASSQDVIAGVGHNEQFF. V usage is TRBV3-1 and J usage is TRBJ2-1; 9 nucleotides align to TRBD2. V was pared by 0 bases and J by 5 bases, with 11 bases of the junction left unmatched. The CDR3 sequence is 18 residues long. CDR1 is LGHDT, CDR2 YNNKEL, per germline (reference sequence).

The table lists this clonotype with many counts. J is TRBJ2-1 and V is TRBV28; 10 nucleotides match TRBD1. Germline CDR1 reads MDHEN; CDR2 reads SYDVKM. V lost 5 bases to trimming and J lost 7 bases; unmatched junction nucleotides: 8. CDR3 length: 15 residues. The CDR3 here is CASSAWDRGLNEQFF. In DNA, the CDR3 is TGTGCCAGCAGTGCTTGGGACAGGGGTTTAAATGAGCAGTTCTTC. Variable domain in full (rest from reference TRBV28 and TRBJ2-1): DVKVTQSSRYLVKRTGEKVFLECVQDMDHENMFWYRQDPGLGLRLIYFSYDVKMKEKGDIPEGYSVSREKKERFSLILESASTNQTSMYLCASSAWDRGLNEQFFGPGTRLTVL.